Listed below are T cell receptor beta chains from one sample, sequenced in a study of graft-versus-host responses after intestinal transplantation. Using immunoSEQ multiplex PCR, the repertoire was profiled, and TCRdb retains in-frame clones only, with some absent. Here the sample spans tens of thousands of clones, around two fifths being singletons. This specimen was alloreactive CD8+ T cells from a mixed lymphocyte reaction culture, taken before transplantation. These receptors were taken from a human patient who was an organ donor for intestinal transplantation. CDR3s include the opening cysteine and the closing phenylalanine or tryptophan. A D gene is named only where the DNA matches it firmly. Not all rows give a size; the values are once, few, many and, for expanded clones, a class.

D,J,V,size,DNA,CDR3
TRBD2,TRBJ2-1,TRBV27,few,TGTGCCAGTGTCAGCGGGAGTTTCAATGAGCAGTTCTTC,CASVSGSFNEQFF
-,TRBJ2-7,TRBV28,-,TGTGCCAGCAGTTTACGCCTGCTCTACGAGCAGTACTTC,CASSLRLLYEQYF
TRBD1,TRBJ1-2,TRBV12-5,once,TGTGCTAGTGGTGTCGGACAGGGTGGAGTTAACTATGGCTACACCTTC,CASGVGQGGVNYGYTF
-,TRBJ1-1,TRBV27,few,TGTGCCAGCAGTTTATTAGGTTCCACTATTGCCAACATGAACACTGAAGCTTTCTTT,CASSLLGSTIANMNTEAFF
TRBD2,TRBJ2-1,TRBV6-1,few,TGTGCCAGCAGTGAAGCGCGGGAGTTTCTATGGGATGAGCAGTTCTTC,CASSEAREFLWDEQFF
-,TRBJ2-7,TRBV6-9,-,TGTGCCAGCAGTGACGGGAGATGGGACTTC,CASSDGRWDF
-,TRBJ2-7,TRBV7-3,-,TGTGCCAGCAGCTTCCCCGGCACCTACGAGCAGTACTTC,CASSFPGTYEQYF
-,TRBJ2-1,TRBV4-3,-,TGCGCCAGCAGCCAAACGAGATTCCCGGGATCACTTAATGAGCAGTTCTTC,CASSQTRFPGSLNEQFF
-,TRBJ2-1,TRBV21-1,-,TGTGCCAGCAGCCCTAGCGGGAGCCCATACAATGAGCAGTTCTTC,CASSPSGSPYNEQFF
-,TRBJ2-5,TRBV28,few,TGTGCCAGCAGCCCATTCGACAGTCAAGAGACCCAGTACTTC,CASSPFDSQETQYF
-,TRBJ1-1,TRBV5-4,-,TGTGCCAGCAGCTATATTCCCGGGTCTGAAGCTTTCTTT,CASSYIPGSEAFF
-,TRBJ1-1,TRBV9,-,TGTGCCAGCAGCCCAGACTGGATGAACACTGAAGCTTTCTTT,CASSPDWMNTEAFF
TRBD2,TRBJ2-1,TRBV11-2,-,TGTGCCAGCAGCTTCGGGGCCCGGACTAGCGATGAGCAGTTCTTC,CASSFGARTSDEQFF
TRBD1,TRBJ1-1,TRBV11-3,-,TGTGCCAGCAGCTTGGGACAGGACACTGAAGCTTTCTTT,CASSLGQDTEAFF
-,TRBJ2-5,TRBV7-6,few,TGTGCCAGCAGCTTAGACCCAACAGGGAGCGAGACCCAGTACTTC,CASSLDPTGSETQYF
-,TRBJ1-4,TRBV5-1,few,TGCGCCAGCAGTTCCGGGACGGCTAATGAAAAACTGTTTTTT,CASSSGTANEKLFF
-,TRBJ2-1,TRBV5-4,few,TGTGCCAGCAGCCAGGAGTGGTCCGACAATGAGCAGTTCTTC,CASSQEWSDNEQFF
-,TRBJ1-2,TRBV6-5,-,TGTGCCAGCAGTTACACAGGTGACTATGGCTACACCTTC,CASSYTGDYGYTF
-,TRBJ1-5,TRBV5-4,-,TGTGCCAGCAGCGTTCTCGAGACGGATGAGCCCCAGCATTTT,CASSVLETDEPQHF
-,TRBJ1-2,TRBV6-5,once,TGTGCCACCCTAGACACTTCTAACTATGGCTACACCTTC,CATLDTSNYGYTF
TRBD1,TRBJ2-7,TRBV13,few,TGTGCCAGCAGCTTAGATGGGACAGGGGACTACGAGCAGTACTTC,CASSLDGTGDYEQYF
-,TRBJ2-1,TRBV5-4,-,TGTGCCAGCAGCCTCCTCGGGTACAATGAGCAGTTCTTC,CASSLLGYNEQFF
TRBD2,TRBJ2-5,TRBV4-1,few,TGCGCCAGCAGCCAAGTACTAGCGCGGAGGGAGACCCAGTACTTC,CASSQVLARRETQYF
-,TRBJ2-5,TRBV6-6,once,TGTGCCAGCAGTTACTGGACTACCGATCAGGGGGAGACCCAGTACTTC,CASSYWTTDQGETQYF
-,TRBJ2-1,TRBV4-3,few,TGCGCCAGCAGCCAAGGACTCAATGAGCAGTTCTTC,CASSQGLNEQFF
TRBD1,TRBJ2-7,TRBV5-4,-,TGTGCCAGCAGTGGACAGGGGTTTTCCTACGAGCAGTACTTC,CASSGQGFSYEQYF
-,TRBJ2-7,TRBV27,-,TGTGCCAGCAGTTTATGGGGGAGGAACGAGCAGTACTTC,CASSLWGRNEQYF
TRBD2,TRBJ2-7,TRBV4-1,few,TGCGCCAGCAGCCTAACTAGCGGGAGCTACGAGCAGTACTTC,CASSLTSGSYEQYF
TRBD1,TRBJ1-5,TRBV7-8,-,TGTGCCAGCAGCCAGGGACAGGGTTTTGCAAGCAATCAGCCCCAGCATTTT,CASSQGQGFASNQPQHF
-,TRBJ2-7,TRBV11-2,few,TGTGCCAGCAGCCACTGGACCTACGAGCAGTACTTC,CASSHWTYEQYF
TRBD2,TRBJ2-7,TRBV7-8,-,TGTGCCAGCAGCTTATATCCTAGCGGGAACTACGAGCAGTACTTC,CASSLYPSGNYEQYF
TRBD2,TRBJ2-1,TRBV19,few,TGTGCCAGTAGGATACTAGCGGGAGGTTACAATGAGCAGTTCTTC,CASRILAGGYNEQFF
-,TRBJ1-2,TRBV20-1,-,TGCAGTGGGGAGTGCAGGGGAGGCTACACCTTC,CSGECRGGYTF
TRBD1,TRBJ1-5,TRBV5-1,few,TGCGCCAGCAGCTTGGATCCAGGGGGCCAGCCCCAGCATTTT,CASSLDPGGQPQHF
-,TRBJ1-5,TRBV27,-,TGTGCCAGCAGTTTTAGGGGCTTTAATCAGCCCCAGCATTTT,CASSFRGFNQPQHF
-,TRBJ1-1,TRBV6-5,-,TGTGCCAGCAGTTACGAGGCTCAGGGCACTGAAGCTTTCTTT,CASSYEAQGTEAFF
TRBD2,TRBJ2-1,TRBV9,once,TGTGCCCGCAGGGTAAGCGGGGGGGACCTTTACAATGAGCAGTTCTTC,CARRVSGGDLYNEQFF
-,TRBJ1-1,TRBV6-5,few,TGTGCCAGCAGTTACGGGGGAATCACTGAAGCTTTCTTT,CASSYGGITEAFF
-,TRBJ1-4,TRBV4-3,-,TGCGCCAGCAGCCAAGACATCAGATACCTTAATGAAAAACTGTTTTTT,CASSQDIRYLNEKLFF
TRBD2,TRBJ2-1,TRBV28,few,TGTGCCAGCAGTTTTTGGACACTTTTGGATTTGACTAGCGGGAGTTTCTACAATGAGCAGTTCTTC,CASSFWTLLDLTSGSFYNEQFF
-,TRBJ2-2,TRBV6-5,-,TGTGCCAGCAGTTACGCGTCCCCCGGGGAGCTGTTTTTT,CASSYASPGELFF
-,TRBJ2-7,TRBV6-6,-,TGTGCCAGCAGTTACTCAGGCAGCTCCTACGAGCAGTACTTC,CASSYSGSSYEQYF
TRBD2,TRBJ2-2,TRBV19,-,TGTGCCAGTAGTATAGGATTAGCGGGAGTGTTCGGCGGGGAGCTGTTTTTT,CASSIGLAGVFGGELFF
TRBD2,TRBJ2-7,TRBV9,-,TGTGCCAGCAGCACGGGACTAGCGGGGCCCTCCTACGAGCAGTACTTC,CASSTGLAGPSYEQYF
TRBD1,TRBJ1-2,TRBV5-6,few,TGTGCCAGCAGCTGGGGGACAGGGGGCTATGGCTACACCTTC,CASSWGTGGYGYTF
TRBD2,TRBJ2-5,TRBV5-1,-,TGCGCCAGCAGCTTAGGAGCGGGAGGGCACCAAGAGACCCAGTACTTC,CASSLGAGGHQETQYF
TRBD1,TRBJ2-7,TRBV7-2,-,TGTGCCAGCAGCTTGACAGGGCTCCATTCCTACGAGCAGTACTTC,CASSLTGLHSYEQYF
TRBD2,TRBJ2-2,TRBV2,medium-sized,TGTGCCAGCAGTGGGACCGGGACTAGATACCCCGGGGAGCTGTTTTTT,CASSGTGTRYPGELFF
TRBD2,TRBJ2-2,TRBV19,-,TGTGCCAGTAGTATACTACTAGCGGGCACCGGGGAGCTGTTTTTT,CASSILLAGTGELFF
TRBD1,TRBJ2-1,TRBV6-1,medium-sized,TGTGCCAGCAGAAGACAGGGGGTTGGTGAGCAGTTCTTC,CASRRQGVGEQFF
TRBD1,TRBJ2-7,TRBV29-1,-,TGCAGCGTCGCGACAGGGGCGGACTACGAGCAGTACTTC,CSVATGADYEQYF
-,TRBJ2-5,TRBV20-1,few,TGCAGTGCTAGTTATGTAGAGACCCAGTACTTC,CSASYVETQYF
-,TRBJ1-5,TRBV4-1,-,TGCGCCAGCAGCCAAGGAGGACACCTTAATCAGCCCCAGCATTTT,CASSQGGHLNQPQHF
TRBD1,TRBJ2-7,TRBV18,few,TGTGCCAGCTCCGGACAGGGAGCCTACGAGCAGTACTTC,CASSGQGAYEQYF
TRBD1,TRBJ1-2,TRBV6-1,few,TGTGCCAGCAGTAGGACAGGGGACTATGGCTACACCTTC,CASSRTGDYGYTF
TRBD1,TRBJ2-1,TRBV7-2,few,TGTGCCAGCAGCTCGGGACAGGGGGCTTCCTACAATGAGCAGTTCTTC,CASSSGQGASYNEQFF
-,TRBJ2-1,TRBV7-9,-,TGTGCCAGCAGCCCGAGGGGGGACTTGAGCATCGACGAGCAGTTCTTC,CASSPRGDLSIDEQFF
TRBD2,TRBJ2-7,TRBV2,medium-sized,TGTGCCAGCACCCCCCTGGGGACTAGCGACGAGCAGTACTTC,CASTPLGTSDEQYF